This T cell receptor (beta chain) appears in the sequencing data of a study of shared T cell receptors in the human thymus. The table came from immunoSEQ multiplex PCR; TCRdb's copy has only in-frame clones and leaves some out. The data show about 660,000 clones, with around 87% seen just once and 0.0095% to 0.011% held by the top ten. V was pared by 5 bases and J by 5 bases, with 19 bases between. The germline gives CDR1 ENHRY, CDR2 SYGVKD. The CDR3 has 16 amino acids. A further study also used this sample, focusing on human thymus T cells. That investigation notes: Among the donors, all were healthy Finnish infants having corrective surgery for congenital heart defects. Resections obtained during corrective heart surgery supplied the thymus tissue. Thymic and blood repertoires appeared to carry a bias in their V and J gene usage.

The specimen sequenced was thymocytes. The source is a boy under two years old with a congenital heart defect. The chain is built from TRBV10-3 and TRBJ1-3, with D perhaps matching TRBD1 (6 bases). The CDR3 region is CAISTPRDNARNTIYF. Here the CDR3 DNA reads TGTGCCATCAGTACCCCCCGGGACAACGCAAGAAACACCATATATTTT.